This T cell receptor (beta chain) was retrieved from a study of blood T cell repertoires in COVID-19. About the research overall: Acute and convalescent COVID-19 samples came from the United States, Italy and Spain. T cells, B-cell-depleted T cells, or PBMCs provided the cDNA or gDNA that served as material.

Sequenced by immunoSEQ multiplex PCR; TCRdb stores in-frame clones only, minus some. This sample carries 35,000 to 45,000 clones, approximately 90% of them seen once, and the ten largest clones take 9.2%. CDR3 length: 16 residues. CDR1 and CDR2 from the germline V gene are MNHEY and SMNVEV (reference sequence). Germline trimming cut 6 bases from V and 3 bases from J; bases unmatched to any gene: 11. In its sample, this clone was seen once. The sample was peripheral blood. This rearrangement joins TRBV27 to TRBJ1-2, with TRBD1 identical over 9 bases. This TCR derives from a man aged 50-60 years with active COVID-19. The CDR3 DNA reads as TGTGCCAGCAGCCCTTGGGGGACAGGGTTCTACTATGGCTACACCTTC. The encoded protein is CASSPWGTGFYYGYTF.